The entry below gives a single TCR beta chain sequence along with its context. The target antigen is unknown. This specimen belongs to a study of T cells expressing NK-cell markers. Study-level results: Six or seven donors carried dominant NKG2C+ clonotypes that made up roughly 1.0-7.5% of their CD8+ T cells.

Germline V gives CDR1 SNHLY, CDR2 FYNNEI. CDR3 length: 14 residues. Scientists made TCR beta cDNA using 5'RACE template switching with UMIs. TCRdb re-called the 5' RACE reads; one entry per CDR3 protein, DNA not given. Its table lists 550,000 to 600,000 distinct CDR3 sequences. The TCR originated in a man aged 18 to 35 in good health. The sample was blood T cells: a sorted CD56 or NKG2C T cell subset, CD4+ or CD8+ T cells, or bulk PBMC T cells (not recorded which). The chain combines TRBV2 with TRBJ2-5; without DNA, the TCRdb call of TRBD2 cannot be checked. CDR3: CASRPLADQETQYF.